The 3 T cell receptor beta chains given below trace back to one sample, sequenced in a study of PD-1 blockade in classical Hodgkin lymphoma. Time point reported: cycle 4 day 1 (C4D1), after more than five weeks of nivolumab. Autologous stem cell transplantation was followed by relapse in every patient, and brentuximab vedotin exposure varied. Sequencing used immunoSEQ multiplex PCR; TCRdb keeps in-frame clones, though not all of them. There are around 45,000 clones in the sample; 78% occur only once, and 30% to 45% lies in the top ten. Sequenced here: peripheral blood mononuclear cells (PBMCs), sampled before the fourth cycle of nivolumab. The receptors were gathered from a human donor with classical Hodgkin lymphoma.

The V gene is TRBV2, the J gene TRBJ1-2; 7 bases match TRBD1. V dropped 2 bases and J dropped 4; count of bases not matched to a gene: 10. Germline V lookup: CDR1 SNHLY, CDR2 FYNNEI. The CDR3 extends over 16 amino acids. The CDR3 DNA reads TGTGCCAGCAGTGAACTGGCCGGGACAGTGGGCTATGGCTACACCTTC. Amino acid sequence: CASSELAGTVGYGYTF.

The CDR3 sequence is CASSGDSNEAFF. The CDR3 DNA is TGCGCCAGCAGCGGGGACAGCAATGAAGCTTTCTTT. The chain couples TRBV5-1 to TRBJ1-1, with 7 positions matching TRBD1. J gave up 7 bases and V 4 bases, and 4 bases lay outside the gene matches. The CDR3 sequence is 12 residues long. Germline-derived CDR1 and CDR2 are SGHRS and YFSETQ.

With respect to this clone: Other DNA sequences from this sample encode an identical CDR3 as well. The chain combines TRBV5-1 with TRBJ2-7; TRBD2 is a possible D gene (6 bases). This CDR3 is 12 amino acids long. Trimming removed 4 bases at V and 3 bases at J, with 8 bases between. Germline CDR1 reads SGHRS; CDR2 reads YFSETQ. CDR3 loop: CASSLGGYEQYF. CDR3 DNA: TGCGCCAGCAGCCTGGGGGGCTACGAGCAGTACTTC.